This T cell receptor beta chain is from a study of T cell repertoires in cytomegalovirus infection. Each CDR3 protein is one row after TCRdb ran MiXCR on the reads. Among around 800,000 distinct CDR3 sequences, 32% were seen once, and the ten largest hold around an eighth. V lost 0 bases and J lost 4, with 16 bases in between. The CDR3 sequence is 16 residues long. Germline-derived CDR1 and CDR2 are SGHKS and YYEKEE (reference sequence). Concerning this clonotype: Its antigen is currently unknown.

This TCR came from a human donor in good health (CMV status not recorded). Some clones in this sample may be carry-over from other donors' samples. V is TRBV5-5 and J is TRBJ2-5; maybe TRBD1 (6 bases). Sample: cultured CD8+ T cells from PBMCs, taken from culture after CMV antigen stimulation. This CDR3 is CASSLGYSGARETQYF. In DNA form, the CDR3 reads TGTGCCAGCAGCTTGGGCTACTCAGGGGCCCGAGAGACCCAGTACTTC.